This paragraph covers one TCR beta chain sequence. Its cognate antigen is unknown. This sample was included in a study of breast tumors, draining lymph nodes, adjacent tissues. Study-wide findings and caveats: Data only fit, rather than demonstrated, lymph node origin of most tumor T cells. Tumor TCR diversity was below lymph nodes but above nontumor tissue.

Samples came from axillary lymph nodes draining the breast cancer. Germline-derived CDR1 and CDR2 are LGHNT and FRNRAP. This CDR3 contains 16 residues. V was cut by 2 bases and J by 7 bases, with 18 bases left in between. TCRdb reanalysed the multiplex PCR reads using MiXCR and keeps one entry per CDR3 protein. In the table there are approximately 150,000 distinct CDR3 sequences, approximately 32% of which are singletons. The gene calls are TRBV12-5 and TRBJ1-5; possible D gene TRBD1, 6 bases. Material: axillary lymph node tissue. This TCR derives from a female donor with breast cancer. Some clones in this sample may be carry-over from other donors' samples. CDR3 protein: CASGLKSGEGEQPQHF. DNA for the CDR3: TGTGCTAGTGGTTTGAAGTCAGGGGAGGGTGAGCAGCCCCAGCATTTT.